This T cell receptor (beta chain) comes out of a study of radiotherapy plus CTLA-4 blockade in lung cancer (dated by TCRdb to the late 2010s). Background on the whole study: Objective responses were observed in more than 15% of enrolled patients, and disease control was achieved in 25% to 35%. The investigation overall reported the following: After treatment with radiotherapy and ipilimumab, TCR clones that originated in tumors expanded in peripheral blood. The strongest predictors of response were reported to be early dynamic shifts in blood T cell clones along with a rise in serum interferon-beta following radiation.

In this study, focal radiation therapy paired with CTLA-4 blockade (ipilimumab) was tested in patients who had chemo-refractory metastatic non-small-cell lung cancer. Receptors were amplified or captured by the immunoSEQ multiplex PCR assay. The table comes from immuneACCESS by way of TCRdb, which keeps in-frame sequences with V and J called. Part of the clones is missing from these tables; in studies checked, under half for an unresolved V gene and the rest for unknown reasons. This sample lists 30,000 to 45,000 clones; 55% to 80% were detected once. The ten largest make up under 13% of the sample. A remark on this clone: No cognate antigen has been identified for it. No quality values exist for individual bases; no much larger clone is one base distant.

The starting material was peripheral blood, obtained from a patient treated with radiotherapy plus ipilimumab. This receptor was identified in a human donor with non-small cell lung cancer who had stable disease on radiotherapy plus ipilimumab.

The CDR3 protein: CASSPYSSYEQYF. The sequenced DNA is TGTGCCAGCAGCCCCTATTCCTCCTACGAGCAGTACTTC. The V and J genes are TRBV11-2 and TRBJ2-7, with the D gene uncertain. V is pared back by 5 bases and J by 0 bases, with 8 bases lying between the germline termini. The CDR3 runs 13 residues from the cysteine to the phenylalanine. This entry keeps only the CDR3 DNA: 39 bases, framed from base 1. The germline V gene encodes CDR1 SGHAT and CDR2 FQNNGV. The full variable domain, with segments outside the CDR3 supplied by the reference TRBV11-2 and TRBJ2-7 proteins, appears as EAGVAQSPRYKIIEKRQSVAFWCNPISGHATLYWYQQILGQGPKLLIQFQNNGVVDDSQLPKDRFSAERLKGVDSTLKIQPAKLEDSAVYLCASSPYSSYEQYFGPGTRLTVT.